These 28 T cell receptor beta chains were sequenced from one sample in a study of blood T cell repertoires in COVID-19. Assay used: immunoSEQ multiplex PCR; TCRdb lists only in-frame clones, some missing. The sample contains hundreds of thousands of clones, 83% of which appear only once. The sequencing sample was made of PBMCs or T cells enriched from blood (not recorded which). The origin of the receptors is a woman in her thirties or forties who had been exposed to COVID-19.

This rearrangement joins TRBV3-1 (or the pseudogene TRBV3-2) to TRBJ2-7, with D maybe TRBD2 (5 bases). The V end was cut by 4 bases, the J end by 4 bases, with 14 bases between. This CDR3 is 14 amino acids long. Germline lookup yields CDR1 LGHDT and CDR2 YNNKEL (reference sequence). For the CDR3, the DNA is TGTGCCAGCAGCCCTATGGGAGAGGGATACGAGCAGTACTTC. Amino acids: CASSPMGEGYEQYF.

The chain uses TRBV10-3 and TRBJ1-1, with TRBD1 matching 7 bases. Germline V gene sequence: CDR1 ENHRY, CDR2 SYGVKD. The CDR3 loop spans 13 amino acids. After removal of 10 bases from V and 1 base from J, the junction contained 6 bases not matched to a gene. CDR3 DNA sequence: TGTGCCACCCAGGGGGTGGAGAACACTGAAGCTTTCTTT. Encoded protein: CATQGVENTEAFF.

The J gene is TRBJ2-3, the V gene TRBV11-3; the match to TRBD2 covers 7 bases. Germline lookup yields CDR1 SGHNT and CDR2 YENEEA. CDR3 length: 15 residues. Trimming at V came to 5 bases and at J to 1 base, leaving 6 bases not matched to a gene. This CDR3 reads CASSKGGVGTDTQYF. The CDR3 coding sequence is TGTGCCAGCAGCAAGGGAGGGGTGGGCACAGATACGCAGTATTTT. Full variable domain (missing parts from reference TRBV11-3 and TRBJ2-3): EAGVVQSPRYKIIEKKQPVAFWCNPISGHNTLYWYLQNLGQGPELLIRYENEEAVDDSQLPKDRFSAERLKGVDSTLKIQPAELGDSAVYLCASSKGGVGTDTQYFGPGTRLTVL.

This clone was seen a single time. V gene TRBV5-1 combines with J gene TRBJ2-3; TRBD2 matches 8 bases. The CDR3 sequence is 15 residues long. CDR1 and CDR2 (germline): SGHRS, YFSETQ. After removal of 7 bases from V and 5 bases from J, the junction contained 12 bases not matched to a gene. The CDR3 spells CASSWRGAREDTQYF. The CDR3 coding sequence is TGCGCCAGCTCTTGGCGGGGGGCCCGGGAAGATACGCAGTATTTT.

This clone was detected only once. CDR3 nucleotide sequence: TGTGCCAGCAGCGTAGGTTCACTAGCGGGGGGCGCCGATACGCAGTATTTT. Protein: CASSVGSLAGGADTQYF. The gene calls are TRBV9 and TRBJ2-3; 12 bases match TRBD2. The germline CDR1 and CDR2 sequences are SGDLS and YYNGEE. After removal of 0 bases from V and 6 bases from J, the junction contained 8 bases not matched to a gene. The CDR3 covers 17 residues.

The V and J genes are TRBV7-6 and TRBJ1-2; the match to TRBD1 covers 10 bases. CDR3 length: 18 amino acids. V lost 2 bases, J lost 8 bases, and 17 bases stayed unmatched. CDR1 is SGHVS and CDR2 is FNYEAQ in the germline V gene. The CDR3 DNA reads TGTGCCAGCAGCTTAACTCTGAGGGACAGGGGCCCGACTCGAGGCTACACCTTC. Residues: CASSLTLRDRGPTRGYTF.

The genes are TRBV6-4 and TRBJ1-2; 7 bases line up with TRBD1. CDR1 and CDR2 from the germline V gene are MRHNA and SNTAGT. V lost 6 bases, J lost 9 bases, and 7 bases stayed unmatched. The CDR3 is 12 amino acids. The CDR3 DNA sequence: TGTGCCAGCAGGTGGTACAGGGGTAGCTACACCTTC. The encoded protein is CASRWYRGSYTF.

This chain uses TRBV19 with TRBJ2-2, with 9 positions matching TRBD1. Germline CDR1 LNHDA, CDR2 SQIVND (reference sequence). Germline trimming cut 8 bases from V and 1 base from J; bases unmatched to any gene: 2. The CDR3 is made up of 14 amino acids. The CDR3 protein is CASLDRGNTGELFF. For the CDR3, the DNA is TGTGCCAGTTTGGACAGGGGGAACACCGGGGAGCTGTTTTTT.

Only a few counts were recorded for this clone. The rearrangement uses TRBV3-1 (or the pseudogene TRBV3-2) and TRBJ1-2; a weak D match, TRBD1 (5 bases). The CDR3 length is 13 residues. Germline V gives CDR1 LGHDT, CDR2 YNNKEL (reference sequence). Trimming stripped 3 bases from V and 8 bases from J, with 13 bases between. The CDR3 DNA sequence: TGTGCCAGCAGCCATCCCAGGGTAAAGGGCTACACCTTC. The encoded protein is CASSHPRVKGYTF.

The rearrangement links TRBV9 to TRBJ1-2; perhaps TRBD1 as D (6 bases). V lost 0 bases and J lost 4, with 13 bases in between. The CDR3 has 15 residues. Germline V lookup: CDR1 SGDLS, CDR2 YYNGEE. CDR3 coding DNA: TGTGCCAGCAGCGTAGGGCCAGGGGCCGGCTATGGCTACACCTTC. It translates to CASSVGPGAGYGYTF.

The chain recombines TRBV2 with TRBJ1-6; D gene unclear. CDR1 and CDR2 (germline): SNHLY, FYNNEI. The CDR3 has 12 residues. V gave up 4 bases and J gave up 10 bases, with 8 bases separating them. CDR3 amino acids: CASSGERSPLHF. The CDR3 nucleotides read TGTGCCAGCAGTGGGGAGAGGTCACCCCTCCACTTT.

V is TRBV19 and J is TRBJ2-3; 9 bases agree with TRBD1. CDR1 LNHDA and CDR2 SQIVND come from the germline V gene (reference sequence). V trimming: 4 bases; J trimming: 1 base; junction bases outside the gene matches: 6. This CDR3 has 16 amino acids. The CDR3 DNA follows: TGTGCCAGTAGTACAAAAGACAGGGGGGGCACAGATACGCAGTATTTT. Its protein is CASSTKDRGGTDTQYF.

CDR3: CASSLRSGGNNEQFF. The CDR3 DNA reads TGTGCCAGCAGCTTACGAAGCGGGGGAAACAATGAGCAGTTCTTC. The chain links TRBV7-2 to TRBJ2-1; 8 nucleotides align to TRBD2. The length of the CDR3 is 15 residues. Germline CDR1 and CDR2: SGHTA and FQGNSA. J gave up 5 bases and V 2 bases, and 5 bases lay outside the gene matches.

The gene calls are TRBV4-1 and TRBJ2-7; D not resolved. Trimming removed 0 bases from V and 3 bases from J, with 12 bases in between. Looked up from germline, CDR1 is MGHRA and CDR2 is YSYEKL. The CDR3 contains 15 residues. For the CDR3, the DNA is TGCGCCAGCAGCCAAGATCTTTCCAACTTCTACGAGCAGTACTTC. Its protein is CASSQDLSNFYEQYF.

Regarding this clone: The junction shows a germline mismatch at one end, possibly a read error. The V call is TRBV7-7, the J call TRBJ2-5; TRBD1 matches 10 bases. In germline, CDR1 is SSHAT, CDR2 FNYEAQ (reference sequence). The CDR3 extends over 15 amino acids. The CDR3 DNA follows: TGTGCTAGCAGCGACCAGGGACAGGGGTTGGAGACCCAGTACTTC. This encodes CASSDQGQGLETQYF.

This clone is a singleton in its sample. The chain combines TRBV4-2 with TRBJ2-5; 12 bases are shared with TRBD2. The V and J ends lost 3 bases and 0 bases, in that order; junction bases with no gene match: 14. The CDR3 covers 20 residues. Germline V gives CDR1 LGHNA, CDR2 YNFKEQ. The CDR3 loop reads CASSQSFTSGGYSYQETQYF. The CDR3 bases are TGTGCCAGCAGCCAGTCTTTCACTAGCGGGGGGTACTCGTACCAAGAGACCCAGTACTTC.

V is TRBV19 and J is TRBJ1-1; D call uncertain. Germline V gene sequence: CDR1 LNHDA, CDR2 SQIVND (reference sequence). V was clipped by 4 bases and J by 3 bases, with 12 bases between them. This CDR3 comprises 14 residues. The CDR3 sequence is CASSTGRDDTEAFF. The DNA for the CDR3 is TGTGCCAGTAGTACCGGGAGGGATGACACTGAAGCTTTCTTT.

The J gene is TRBJ1-2, the V gene TRBV7-5; TRBD1, the D gene given by the table, was not confirmed from the DNA. TRBV7-5 is a pseudogene segment. The length of the CDR3 is 15 residues. CDR3 residues: CARSLNSQGFYGYTF. CDR3 coding DNA: TGTGCCAGAAGCTTAAATTCTCAGGGTTTCTATGGCTACACCTTC.

The CDR3 reads CAWVRVVNTEAFF. In DNA, the CDR3 is TGTGCCTGGGTGAGGGTCGTGAACACTGAAGCTTTCTTT. The chain carries TRBV30 and TRBJ1-1; D ambiguous. CDR3 length equals 13 residues. In germline, CDR1 is GTSNPN, CDR2 SVGIG (reference sequence). V dropped 5 bases and J dropped 0 bases, with 10 bases sitting between them.

This clone has just one count. The J gene is TRBJ1-4, the V gene TRBV5-6, with TRBD1 matching 7 bases. CDR3 length: 16 amino acids. J gave up 8 bases and V 0 bases, and 10 bases lay outside the gene matches. Germline values: CDR1 SGHDT, CDR2 YYEEEE. The CDR3 sequence is CASSLALTGSKEKLFF. The CDR3 nucleotides read TGTGCCAGCAGCTTGGCTCTGACAGGGTCGAAGGAAAAACTGTTTTTT.

Details on this clone: Other DNA sequences in the sample encode the same CDR3. V is TRBV4-3 and J is TRBJ1-2; 8 bases are a match to TRBD1. The CDR3 loop spans 14 amino acids. In germline, CDR1 is LGHNA, CDR2 YSLEER. The trim removed 3 bases at V and 3 bases at J, leaving 3 bases unmatched. CDR3 loop: CASSHGQGDYGYTF. Written as DNA, the CDR3 is TGCGCCAGCAGCCACGGACAGGGAGACTATGGCTACACCTTC.

The chain has TRBV14 and TRBJ2-7, with 8 bases fitting TRBD1. Looked up from germline, CDR1 is SGHDN and CDR2 is FVKESK. With V trimmed by 6 bases and J by 5 bases, 6 bases remained unmatched. The CDR3 has 13 residues. This CDR3 reads CASRRTGLDEQYF. In DNA form, the CDR3 reads TGTGCCAGCAGACGGACAGGGCTAGACGAGCAGTACTTC.

CDR3 coding DNA: TGTGCCAGCAGCTTAGGGTTAGCGGGGGGTCACAATGAGCAGTTCTTC. Translated: CASSLGLAGGHNEQFF. This chain joins TRBV7-2 and TRBJ2-1, with TRBD2 matching 10 bases. J was trimmed by 5 bases and V by 1 base; bases with no gene match: 5. This CDR3 comprises 16 residues. Germline CDR1 and CDR2: SGHTA and FQGNSA.

The CDR3 loop reads CASSYGDSLFSYEQYF. Written as DNA, the CDR3 is TGTGCCAGCAGTTACGGGGACAGCCTTTTCTCCTACGAGCAGTACTTC. V gene TRBV6-2 or TRBV6-3 combines with J gene TRBJ2-7; 7 bases are shared with TRBD1. The V gene end was trimmed by 2 bases and the J gene end by 0 bases; junction bases not matched to a gene: 7. Germline V CDR1 and CDR2: MNHEY, SVGEGT. The CDR3 extends over 16 amino acids.

This clone has more than one count but fewer than ten. This chain links TRBV7-2 with TRBJ2-7, with D maybe TRBD2 (6 bases). V lost 2 bases to trimming and J lost 3 bases, with 11 bases between them. CDR1 is SGHTA, CDR2 FQGNSA, per germline. This CDR3 is built from 14 residues. The CDR3, as DNA: TGTGCCAGCAGCTTACGGGAGACCTTCTACGAGCAGTACTTC. Its translation is CASSLRETFYEQYF. Looking up the rest from reference TRBV7-2 and TRBJ2-7 gives the full variable domain: GAGVSQSPSNKVTEKGKDVELRCDPISGHTALYWYRQSLGQGLEFLIYFQGNSAPDKSGLPSDRFSAERTGGSVSTLTIQRTQQEDSAVYLCASSLRETFYEQYFGPGTRLTVT.

The sample holds one count of this clone. The chain recombines TRBV7-9 with TRBJ2-3, with a possible D match to TRBD1 (6 bases). In germline, CDR1 is SEHNR, CDR2 FQNEAQ (reference sequence). The CDR3 totals 15 residues. Between the trimmed V and J ends, which lost 5 bases and 3 bases, there was a span of 15 bases. The CDR3 bases are TGTGCCAGCAGCATACAGGGAATAGGGACAGATACGCAGTATTTT. Translated: CASSIQGIGTDTQYF.

The chain employs TRBV7-9 and TRBJ1-6; D is ambiguous. The germline gives CDR1 SEHNR, CDR2 FQNEAQ (reference sequence). The V gene lost 6 bases and the J gene lost 4 bases, with 10 bases spanning the gap. CDR3 length equals 14 residues. The CDR3 DNA sequence: TGTGCCAGCAGTTGGGGAGGGTATAATTCACCCCTCCACTTT. Its protein product is CASSWGGYNSPLHF. The full variable domain, completed using reference TRBV7-9 and TRBJ1-6, is DTGVSQNPRHKITKRGQNVTFRCDPISEHNRLYWYRQTLGQGPEFLTYFQNEAQLEKSRLLSDRFSAERPKGSFSTLEIQRTEQGDSAMYLCASSWGGYNSPLHFGNGTRLTVT.

The rearrangement joins TRBV6-2 or TRBV6-3 to TRBJ2-1; D gene uncertain. V was shortened by 6 bases and J by 5 bases, with 5 bases between the two germline ends. The CDR3 length is 11 residues. CDR1 is MNHEY, CDR2 SVGEGT, per germline. The CDR3 reads CASSHNNEQFF. Written as DNA, the CDR3 is TGTGCCAGCAGCCACAACAATGAGCAGTTCTTC.